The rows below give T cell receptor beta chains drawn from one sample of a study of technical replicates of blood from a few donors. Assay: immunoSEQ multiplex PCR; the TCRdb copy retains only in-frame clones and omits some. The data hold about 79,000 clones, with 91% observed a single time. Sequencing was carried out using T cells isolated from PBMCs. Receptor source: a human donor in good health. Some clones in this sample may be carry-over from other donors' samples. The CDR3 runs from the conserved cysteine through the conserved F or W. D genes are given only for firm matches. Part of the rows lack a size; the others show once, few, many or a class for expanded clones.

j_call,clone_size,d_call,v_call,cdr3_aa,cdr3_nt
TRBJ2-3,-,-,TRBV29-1,CSAPRQGTDTQYF,TGCAGCGCTCCGCGACAGGGCACAGATACGCAGTATTTT
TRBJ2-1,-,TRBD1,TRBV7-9,CASSLWDRVGNEQFF,TGTGCCAGCAGCTTATGGGACAGGGTGGGCAATGAGCAGTTCTTC
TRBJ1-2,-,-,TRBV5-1,CASSLNFKQGHGYTF,TGCGCCAGCAGCTTAAATTTTAAACAGGGCCATGGCTACACCTTC
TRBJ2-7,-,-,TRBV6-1,CASSEAAQGRDEQYF,TGTGCCAGCAGTGAAGCGGCACAGGGTCGGGACGAGCAGTACTTC
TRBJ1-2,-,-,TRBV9,CASSVDAAGISGGYTF,TGTGCCAGCAGCGTAGACGCGGCCGGGATTTCTGGCGGCTACACCTTC
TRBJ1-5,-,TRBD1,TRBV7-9,CASSLGQGRYQPQHF,TGTGCCAGCAGCTTGGGACAGGGAAGATATCAGCCCCAGCATTTT
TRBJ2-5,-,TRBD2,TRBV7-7,CASSLRLAGPQETQYF,TGTGCCAGCAGCCTGCGACTAGCGGGACCTCAAGAGACCCAGTACTTC
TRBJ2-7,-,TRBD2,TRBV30,CAWSAYRGTSGGFSYEQYF,TGTGCCTGGAGTGCCTACAGGGGGACTAGCGGGGGGTTCTCCTACGAGCAGTACTTC
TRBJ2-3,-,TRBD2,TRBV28,CASRLATDGKDTQYF,TGTGCCAGCCGACTAGCGACCGACGGCAAAGATACGCAGTATTTT
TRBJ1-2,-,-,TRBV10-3,CATGQDTYYGYTF,TGTGCCACGGGCCAGGACACATACTATGGCTACACCTTC
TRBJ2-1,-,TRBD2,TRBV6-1,CASSEWGLAVTYNEQFF,TGTGCCAGCAGTGAATGGGGACTAGCGGTTACCTACAATGAGCAGTTCTTC
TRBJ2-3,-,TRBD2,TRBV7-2,CASSLEGSGFTDTQYF,TGTGCCAGCAGCTTAGAGGGTAGCGGGTTCACAGATACGCAGTATTTT
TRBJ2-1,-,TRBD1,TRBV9,CASSPGTAEYNEQFF,TGTGCCAGCAGCCCAGGGACAGCGGAGTACAATGAGCAGTTCTTC
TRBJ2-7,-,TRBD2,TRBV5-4,CASSLAGLAGPAYEQYF,TGTGCCAGCAGCTTGGCGGGACTAGCGGGGCCAGCCTACGAGCAGTACTTC
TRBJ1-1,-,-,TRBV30,CAWSPWTGGRSTEAFF,TGTGCCTGGAGTCCCTGGACGGGAGGAAGGAGCACTGAAGCTTTCTTT
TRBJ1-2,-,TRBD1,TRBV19,CASSITGGGYGYTF,TGTGCCAGTAGTATCACAGGGGGCGGCTATGGCTACACCTTC
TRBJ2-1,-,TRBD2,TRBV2,CASSEVLAGVAEQFF,TGTGCCAGCAGTGAAGTGCTAGCGGGAGTCGCTGAGCAGTTCTTC
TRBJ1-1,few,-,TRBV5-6,CASSSFRVTVGTEAFF,TGTGCCAGCAGCTCCTTCAGGGTAACAGTTGGCACTGAAGCTTTCTTT
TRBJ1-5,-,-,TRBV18,CASSPTRGNQPQHF,TGTGCCAGCTCACCGACGAGGGGGAATCAGCCCCAGCATTTT
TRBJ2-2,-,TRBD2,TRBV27,CASKTGGPGTGELFF,TGTGCCAGCAAGACGGGAGGGCCCGGCACCGGGGAGCTGTTTTTT
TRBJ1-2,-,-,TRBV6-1,CASSEVGAGYLRYTF,TGTGCCAGCAGTGAAGTGGGGGCAGGGTATTTGCGCTACACCTTC
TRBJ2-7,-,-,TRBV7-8,CASSLDSHSYEQYF,TGTGCCAGCAGCCTGGACAGTCACTCCTACGAGCAGTACTTC
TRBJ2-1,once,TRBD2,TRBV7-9,CASSLSGTSGRAGEQFF,TGTGCCAGCAGCCTATCCGGGACTAGCGGGAGGGCAGGTGAGCAGTTCTTC
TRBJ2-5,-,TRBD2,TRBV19,CASSIASAGTPRETQYF,TGTGCCAGTAGTATAGCTTCAGCGGGAACACCCAGGGAGACCCAGTACTTC
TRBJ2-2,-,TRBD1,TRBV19,CASRRQGGTGELFF,TGTGCCAGTAGACGACAGGGCGGGACCGGGGAGCTGTTTTTT
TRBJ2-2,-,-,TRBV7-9,CASTHYLGSTGELFF,TGTGCCAGCACCCACTACCTCGGGAGCACCGGGGAGCTGTTTTTT
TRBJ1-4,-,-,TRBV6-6,CATEDTTNEKLFF,TGTGCCACTGAGGACACGACTAATGAAAAACTGTTTTTT
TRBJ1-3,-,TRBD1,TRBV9,CASSVKGQGAGNTIYF,TGTGCCAGCAGCGTAAAAGGACAGGGGGCTGGAAACACCATATATTTT
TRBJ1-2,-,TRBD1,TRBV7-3,CASSLGLGGDGYTF,TGTGCCAGCAGCTTAGGTTTAGGGGGCGATGGCTACACCTTC
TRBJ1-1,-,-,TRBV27,CASSLGTGIGSTEAFF,TGTGCCAGCAGTTTAGGGACTGGGATCGGGAGCACTGAAGCTTTCTTT
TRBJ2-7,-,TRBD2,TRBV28,CASSFSGLAEPYEQYF,TGTGCCAGCAGTTTCTCCGGACTAGCGGAGCCCTACGAGCAGTACTTC
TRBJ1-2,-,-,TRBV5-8,CASSYQDKIYGYTF,TGTGCCAGCAGCTATCAGGACAAGATCTATGGCTACACCTTC
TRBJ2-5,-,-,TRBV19,CASSIKTEETQYF,TGTGCCAGTAGTATAAAGACAGAAGAGACCCAGTACTTC
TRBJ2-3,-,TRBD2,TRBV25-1,CASSESHTSGRVTDTQYF,TGTGCCAGCAGTGAATCCCACACTAGCGGGAGAGTCACAGATACGCAGTATTTT
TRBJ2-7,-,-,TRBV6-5,CASSYRGSYEQYF,TGTGCCAGCAGTTACCGGGGATCCTACGAGCAGTACTTC
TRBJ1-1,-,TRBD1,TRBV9,CASSSHRGNTEAFF,TGTGCCAGCAGCTCCCACAGGGGGAACACTGAAGCTTTCTTT
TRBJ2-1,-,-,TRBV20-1,CSARPSNEQFF,TGCAGTGCTAGACCCAGCAATGAGCAGTTCTTC
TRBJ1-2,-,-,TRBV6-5,CASTQTGYGYTF,TGTGCCAGCACCCAAACAGGGTATGGCTACACCTTC
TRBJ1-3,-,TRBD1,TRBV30,CAWSVRGTVIGNTIYF,TGTGCCTGGAGTGTACGGGGGACAGTAATTGGAAACACCATATATTTT
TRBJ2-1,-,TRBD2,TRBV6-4,CASSDSGLAGLYEQFF,TGTGCCAGCAGTGACTCCGGACTAGCGGGTCTCTATGAGCAGTTCTTC
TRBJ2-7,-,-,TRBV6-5,CASSYQGYEQYF,TGTGCCAGCAGTTATCAGGGCTACGAGCAGTACTTC
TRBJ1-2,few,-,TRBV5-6,CASSSYRENNYGYTF,TGTGCCAGCAGCTCATACCGGGAGAATAACTATGGCTACACCTTC
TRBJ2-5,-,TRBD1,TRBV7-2,CASSPRQGRETQYF,TGTGCCAGCAGCCCCCGACAGGGGCGAGAGACCCAGTACTTC
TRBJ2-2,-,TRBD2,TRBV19,CASRREGTGELFF,TGTGCCAGTAGGCGGGAGGGTACCGGGGAGCTGTTTTTT
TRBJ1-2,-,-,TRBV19,CASSIDRDLYGYTF,TGTGCCAGTAGTATAGACAGGGATTTATATGGCTACACCTTC
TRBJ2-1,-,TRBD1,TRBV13,CASSMDRGSYNEQFF,TGTGCCAGCAGCATGGACAGGGGCTCCTACAATGAGCAGTTCTTC
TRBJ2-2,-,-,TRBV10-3,CAISETSTNTGELFF,TGTGCCATCAGTGAGACTAGCACGAACACCGGGGAGCTGTTTTTT
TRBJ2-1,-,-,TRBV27,CASSSGGPSEQFF,TGTGCCAGCAGTTCCGGAGGGCCCTCTGAGCAGTTCTTC
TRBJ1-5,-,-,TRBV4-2,CASSQAGENQPQHF,TGTGCCAGCAGCCAAGCCGGGGAGAATCAGCCCCAGCATTTT
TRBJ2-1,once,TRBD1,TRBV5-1,CASSLGQGSNNEQFF,TGCGCCAGCAGCTTGGGACAGGGGTCGAACAATGAGCAGTTCTTC